The 15 T cell receptor beta chains given below trace back to one sample, sequenced in a study of OX40 agonist ivuxolimab in advanced cancers. Here immunoSEQ multiplex PCR was the method, and the copy in TCRdb shows in-frame clones only, minus some. Of over 80,000 clones in the sample, approximately 87% are singletons; the top ten hold less than 6.5%. The sample here was CD4+ or CD8+ T cells sorted from blood, taken in a trial of the OX40 agonist ivuxolimab. These TCRs come from an adult with an advanced solid tumor such as melanoma, head and neck, liver or kidney cancer.

This sequence joins TRBV28 and TRBJ1-1; D perhaps matches TRBD1 (6 bases). This CDR3 has 12 amino acids. The germline gives CDR1 MDHEN, CDR2 SYDVKM. The germline V and J ends were trimmed by 6 bases and 6 bases, with 11 bases remaining between them. The CDR3 bases are TGTGCCAGCAGCACATACAGGGCTGAAGCTTTCTTT. The encoded protein is CASSTYRAEAFF.

This clone was detected only once. V and J are TRBV7-2 and TRBJ1-4; unclear D gene. V lost 1 base and J lost 7, with 4 bases in between. This CDR3 is built from 12 residues. Germline values: CDR1 SGHTA, CDR2 FQGNSA. CDR3 residues: CASSLESEKLFF. DNA of the CDR3: TGTGCCAGCAGCTTAGAGTCTGAAAAACTGTTTTTT.

This chain links TRBV11-3 with TRBJ1-1; D might be TRBD1 (5 bases). The germline gives CDR1 SGHNT, CDR2 YENEEA. The CDR3 length is 16 residues. V was shortened by 1 base and J by 1 base, with 13 bases between the two germline ends. CDR3 coding DNA: TGTGCCAGCAGCTTAGGACAGATTAGTCAGAACACTGAAGCTTTCTTT. It is translated as CASSLGQISQNTEAFF.

V is TRBV18 and J is TRBJ1-2; D is ambiguous. This CDR3 has 13 amino acids. V lost 3 bases, J lost 6 bases, and 11 bases lay in between. Per the germline V gene, CDR1 is KGHSH and CDR2 is LQKENI. In DNA, the CDR3 is TGTGCCAGCTCACCTCTGCCGGCGGATGGCTACACCTTC. This gives the protein CASSPLPADGYTF. Based on the CDR3 plus reference TRBV18 and TRBJ1-2, the full variable domain is NAGVMQNPRHLVRRRGQEARLRCSPMKGHSHVYWYRQLPEEGLKFMVYLQKENIIDESGMPKERFSAEFPKEGPSILRIQQVVRGDSAAYFCASSPLPADGYTFGSGTRLTVV.

The rearrangement links TRBV19 to TRBJ2-1, with 11 bases matching TRBD1. The CDR3 is 20 amino acids. Trimming cost V 5 bases and J 4 bases; bases outside gene matches: 19. Per the germline V gene, CDR1 is LNHDA and CDR2 is SQIVND (reference sequence). CDR3 sequence reads: CASSVPGQGGYPLKYNEQFF. The DNA of the CDR3 is TGTGCCAGTAGTGTTCCGGGACAGGGGGGGTATCCCCTCAAATACAATGAGCAGTTCTTC. The full variable domain, rest sourced from reference TRBV19 and TRBJ2-1, is DGGITQSPKYLFRKEGQNVTLSCEQNLNHDAMYWYRQDPGQGLRLIYYSQIVNDFQKGDIAEGYSVSREKKESFPLTVTSAQKNPTAFYLCASSVPGQGGYPLKYNEQFFGPGTRLTVL.

The CDR3 is CASSVAGDLTLGAFF. The CDR3 DNA is TGTGCCAGCAGCGTCGCCGGAGACCTGACTCTGGGTGCTTTCTTT. V and J are TRBV9 and TRBJ1-1; no clear D gene. V was clipped by 2 bases and J by 11 bases, with 22 bases between them. Germline V lookup: CDR1 SGDLS, CDR2 YYNGEE. This CDR3 region has 15 residues. Variable domain in full (rest from reference TRBV9 and TRBJ1-1): DSGVTQTPKHLITATGQRVTLRCSPRSGDLSVYWYQQSLDQGLQFLIQYYNGEERAKGNILERFSAQQFPDLHSELNLSSLELGDSALYFCASSVAGDLTLGAFFGQGTRLTVV.

The rearrangement joins TRBV19 to TRBJ1-4; TRBD1 aligns across 10 bases. The V gene end was trimmed by 2 bases and the J gene end by 6 bases; junction bases not matched to a gene: 27. This CDR3 comprises 23 residues. Germline V CDR1 and CDR2: LNHDA, SQIVND (reference sequence). The CDR3 loop is CASSIPPPTMGQGYSLGDEKLFF. DNA of the CDR3: TGTGCCAGTAGTATACCCCCCCCGACCATGGGACAGGGGTACTCACTTGGGGATGAAAAACTGTTTTTT. Variable domain in full (rest from reference TRBV19 and TRBJ1-4): DGGITQSPKYLFRKEGQNVTLSCEQNLNHDAMYWYRQDPGQGLRLIYYSQIVNDFQKGDIAEGYSVSREKKESFPLTVTSAQKNPTAFYLCASSIPPPTMGQGYSLGDEKLFFGSGTQLSVL.

V and J are TRBV9 and TRBJ1-2; tentative D call: TRBD1 (6 bases). Germline V gene sequence: CDR1 SGDLS, CDR2 YYNGEE. The CDR3 spans 15 residues. V lost 2 bases and J 1 base, leaving 12 bases between the germline ends. CDR3 nucleotide sequence: TGTGCCAGCAGCGTTGGACAGCCGAATAACTATGGCTACACCTTC. This translates into CASSVGQPNNYGYTF.

V is TRBV2 and J is TRBJ2-3, with 8 positions matching TRBD2. The CDR3 spans 14 residues. In germline, CDR1 is SNHLY, CDR2 FYNNEI. V shed 8 bases, J shed 3 bases, and the junction held 7 bases outside the gene matches. The CDR3 reads CASPGLGITDTQYF. The CDR3, as DNA: TGTGCCAGCCCGGGACTAGGGATTACAGATACGCAGTATTTT.

This sequence joins TRBV2 and TRBJ1-3; 7 positions match TRBD1. V dropped 5 bases and J dropped 1; count of bases not matched to a gene: 2. CDR1 and CDR2 (germline): SNHLY, FYNNEI. The CDR3 loop spans 14 amino acids. The DNA for the CDR3 is TGTGCCAGCAGTACAGGGGCTTCTGGAAACACCATATATTTT. Its translation: CASSTGASGNTIYF. The complete variable domain, with remaining parts taken from reference TRBV2 and TRBJ1-3, reads EPEVTQTPSHQVTQMGQEVILRCVPISNHLYFYWYRQILGQKVEFLVSFYNNEISEKSEIFDDQFSVERPDGSNFTLKIRSTKLEDSAMYFCASSTGASGNTIYFGEGSWLTVV.

The chain is built from TRBV19 and TRBJ2-1; 9 nucleotides match TRBD1. V shed 5 bases, J shed 2 bases, and the junction held 4 bases outside the gene matches. Germline lookup yields CDR1 LNHDA and CDR2 SQIVND (reference sequence). The CDR3 consists of 15 residues. This CDR3 is CASSETGGPYNEQFF. In nucleotides, the CDR3 is TGTGCCAGTAGTGAAACAGGGGGCCCCTACAATGAGCAGTTCTTC.

The genes are TRBV7-9 and TRBJ1-1, with TRBD1 as a possible D gene (5 bases). The CDR3 totals 13 residues. Per germline, CDR1 SEHNR and CDR2 FQNEAQ (reference sequence). V was trimmed by 4 bases and J by 11 bases, leaving 17 bases between them. The CDR3 loop is CASSSPEQVAAFF. CDR3 bases: TGTGCCAGCAGCTCGCCAGAACAGGTCGCGGCTTTCTTT.

The gene calls are TRBV5-1 and TRBJ1-1; D perhaps matches TRBD1 (6 bases). Germline CDR1 SGHRS, CDR2 YFSETQ. Trimming stripped 4 bases from V and 7 bases from J, with 14 bases between. CDR3 length: 13 residues. The CDR3 here is CASSPREGDEAFF. Here the CDR3 DNA reads TGCGCCAGCAGCCCCCGGGAGGGGGATGAAGCTTTCTTT.

This chain joins TRBV30 and TRBJ2-1, with D perhaps matching TRBD2 (6 bases). The V gene lost 0 bases and the J gene lost 0 bases, with 9 bases spanning the gap. Germline loops: CDR1 GTSNPN, CDR2 SVGIG (reference sequence). The CDR3 has 15 residues. The DNA of the CDR3 is TGTGCCTGGAGTGTACTCGGGGGCTCCTACAATGAGCAGTTCTTC. Amino acids: CAWSVLGGSYNEQFF.

This clone was recorded a few times. The chain combines TRBV10-3 with TRBJ1-1, with D possibly matching TRBD1 (5 bases). Trimming pared 4 bases from V and 4 bases from J, leaving 13 bases between. The germline CDR1 and CDR2 sequences are ENHRY and SYGVKD. This CDR3 is built from 14 residues. The CDR3 DNA follows: TGTGCCATCAGTGCCGGGGCCGTGACCACTGAAGCTTTCTTT. It encodes CAISAGAVTTEAFF.